This is a list of T cell receptor beta chains from one sample in a study of cytomegalovirus exposure and HLA in healthy donors. Repertoires were generated with immunoSEQ multiplex PCR, while TCRdb's copy carries only in-frame clones and drops some. The data contain 100,000 to 150,000 clones, roughly 83% of them singletons. The specimen sequenced was PBMCs. Receptors originate from a girl under 10 years old in good health and CMV-seronegative. Both conserved end residues are part of each CDR3. A D gene is named only where the DNA matches it firmly. Not every row has a clone size; where given, it reads once, few, many or a size class.

size	D	length	V	CDR3
-	-	18	TRBV6-4	CASSDSIRRTRATDTQYF
-	-	14	TRBV7-9	CASSLAVTPNEQFF
few	TRBD2	19	TRBV4-3	CASSQGPGTSGGAIYEQYF
-	TRBD1	13	TRBV5-1	CASSLAGGVEAFF
-	TRBD1	16	TRBV5-8	CASSEGTGGVGDEQYF
-	-	15	TRBV18	CASSIQGGVYNEQFF
-	-	11	TRBV6-5	CASSYKQYNYF
-	TRBD1	14	TRBV2	CASRDRATNEKLFF
-	TRBD2	16	TRBV7-2	CASSLVTSGTNDTQYF
-	-	12	TRBV29-1	CSVGEGGYEQYF
-	TRBD1	14	TRBV18	CASSPAQGQYEQYF
-	-	14	TRBV5-1	CASSLGGGNDGYTF
few	TRBD1	17	TRBV19	CASSTTGVGANYNEQFF
-	TRBD2	14	TRBV27	CASESGGASNEQFF
-	-	14	TRBV7-2	CASSPTRDPVTLHF